The 15 T cell receptor beta chains below all came from one sample that was sequenced in a study of CD8 T cells in Susac syndrome. Random hexamers were used to reverse transcribe an amount of roughly 0.5 to 1 ug RNA. TCRdb reprocessed the immunoSEQ multiplex PCR reads with MiXCR, giving one entry per CDR3 protein. In the table there are some 200,000 distinct CDR3 sequences, roughly 95% of which are singletons. Sequenced: CD4+ T cells from PBMCs. All receptors come from a human donor with Susac syndrome.

The rearrangement joins TRBV2 to TRBJ2-1; the match to TRBD1 covers 8 bases. With 5 bases clipped from V and 1 base from J, the junction kept 1 base outside the gene matches. This CDR3 contains 14 residues. Germline lookup yields CDR1 SNHLY and CDR2 FYNNEI. The chain's CDR3 is CASSWDRSYNEQFF. The CDR3 nucleotides are TGTGCCAGCAGTTGGGACAGGTCCTACAATGAGCAGTTCTTC.

The CDR3 is CASSVAGPTDTQYF. CDR3 bases: TGCGCCAGCAGCGTAGCGGGGCCCACAGATACGCAGTATTTT. V gene TRBV5-1 combines with J gene TRBJ2-3, with TRBD2 matching over 8 bases. Germline CDR1 SGHRS, CDR2 YFSETQ. This CDR3 spans 14 amino acids. V shed 4 bases, J shed 2 bases, and the junction held 3 bases outside the gene matches. Looking up the rest from reference TRBV5-1 and TRBJ2-3 gives the full variable domain: KAGVTQTPRYLIKTRGQQVTLSCSPISGHRSVSWYQQTPGQGLQFLFEYFSETQRNKGNFPGRFSGRQFSNSRSEMNVSTLELGDSALYLCASSVAGPTDTQYFGPGTRLTVL.

The V gene is TRBV24-1, the J gene TRBJ1-2; D perhaps matches TRBD1 (6 bases). The CDR3 loop spans 14 amino acids. Germline-derived CDR1 and CDR2 are KGHDR and SFDVKD. Trimming removed 4 bases from V and 3 bases from J, with 11 bases in between. The CDR3 DNA reads TGTGCCACCAGTGAACCTAGACAGGACTATGGCTACACCTTC. The encoded protein is CATSEPRQDYGYTF.

This rearrangement joins TRBV15 to TRBJ1-5; the D gene is possibly TRBD1 (6 bases). The CDR3 is 15 amino acids. CDR1 LNHNV and CDR2 YYDKDF come from the germline V gene (reference sequence). Trimming left V 0 bases short and J 5 bases short, with 11 bases between. The CDR3 DNA sequence: TGTGCCACCAGCAGAGAACAGGGTAATCATCAGCCCCAGCATTTT. It yields the protein CATSREQGNHQPQHF.

This chain uses TRBV7-9 with TRBJ1-4, with 7 bases identical to TRBD1. V gave up 1 base and J gave up 7 bases; unmatched junction bases: 3. In germline, CDR1 is SEHNR, CDR2 FQNEAQ (reference sequence). The CDR3 consists of 14 residues. This CDR3 is CASSLDQGGEKLFF. DNA of the CDR3: TGTGCCAGCAGCTTAGACCAGGGGGGTGAAAAACTGTTTTTT.

The genes are TRBV30 and TRBJ2-1; 8 bases align to TRBD1. Trimming removed 4 bases from V and 1 base from J; junction bases left unmatched: 9. The CDR3 runs 16 residues. The germline gives CDR1 GTSNPN, CDR2 SVGIG (reference sequence). CDR3 sequence: CAWTYFRDRSYNEQFF. The CDR3 nucleotides are TGTGCCTGGACCTACTTCCGGGACAGGTCCTACAATGAGCAGTTCTTC.

The chain is built from TRBV30 and TRBJ1-1; D not certain. Germline V gene lookup returns CDR1 GTSNPN and CDR2 SVGIG (reference sequence). Trimming removed 0 bases from V and 5 bases from J, with 19 bases in between. This CDR3 spans 16 amino acids. For the CDR3, the DNA is TGTGCCTGGAGTGTAGTCCCGGTAGGGCTTGGGACTGAAGCTTTCTTT. Amino acids: CAWSVVPVGLGTEAFF.

This clonotype occurred a few times. The chain is built from TRBV12-3 or TRBV12-4 and TRBJ2-3, with D unresolved. Trimming took off 3 bases at V and 6 bases at J, with 7 bases between the two ends. The CDR3 contains 12 residues. DNA for the CDR3: TGTGCCAGCAGTTTTGGTGTGGATACGCAGTATTTT. Translation gives CASSFGVDTQYF.

The genes are TRBV27 and TRBJ1-6; possibly TRBD1 for D (5 bases). This CDR3 is built from 12 residues. Germline V CDR1 and CDR2: MNHEY, SMNVEV (reference sequence). Between the trimmed V and J ends, which lost 7 bases and 7 bases, there was a span of 8 bases. CDR3 protein: CASMRGNSPLHF. CDR3 bases: TGTGCCAGCATGCGGGGGAATTCACCCCTCCACTTT.

The CDR3 sequence: CASQRGSTDTQYF. The CDR3 bases are TGTGCCAGCCAGAGGGGGAGCACAGATACGCAGTATTTT. V usage is TRBV9 and J usage is TRBJ2-3; TRBD1 is a possible D gene (6 bases). V was pared by 7 bases and J by 0 bases, with 9 bases between. Per germline, CDR1 SGDLS and CDR2 YYNGEE. There are 13 residues in the CDR3.

V gene TRBV18 combines with J gene TRBJ1-2; possible D gene TRBD1, 6 bases. In germline, CDR1 is KGHSH, CDR2 LQKENI. This CDR3 has 14 amino acids. V dropped 3 bases and J dropped 7 bases, with 15 bases sitting between them. CDR3 in amino acids: CASSPSGGGGGYTF. The CDR3 DNA sequence: TGTGCCAGCTCACCGTCTGGAGGGGGAGGTGGCTACACCTTC.

The V and J genes are TRBV2 and TRBJ2-7, with 10 bases fitting TRBD1. This CDR3 region has 12 residues. The V and J ends lost 6 bases and 6 bases, in that order; junction bases with no gene match: 2. CDR1 is SNHLY and CDR2 is FYNNEI in the germline V gene. The CDR3 DNA follows: TGTGCCAGCAGAGGACAGGGGGGCGAGCAGTACTTC. It codes for CASRGQGGEQYF.

The chain combines TRBV6-5 with TRBJ2-2; D might be TRBD1 or TRBD2, each matching 5 bases. The CDR3 loop spans 15 amino acids. The V end lost 6 bases, the J end lost 6 bases, and 17 bases lay between the germline ends. Per the germline V gene, CDR1 is MNHEY and CDR2 is SVGAGI. CDR3: CASSRGPGVPGELFF. The CDR3 nucleotides are TGTGCCAGCAGCCGGGGACCGGGCGTCCCCGGGGAGCTGTTTTTT.

The V gene is TRBV30, the J gene TRBJ2-7; D may be TRBD1 (5 bases). The CDR3 contains 14 residues. V lost 0 bases, J lost 2 bases, and 11 bases lay in between. In germline, CDR1 is GTSNPN, CDR2 SVGIG (reference sequence). CDR3 loop: CAWSVLYRPYEQYF. CDR3 DNA sequence: TGTGCCTGGAGTGTACTGTACAGGCCCTACGAGCAGTACTTC.

The chain carries TRBV5-1 and TRBJ1-6, with TRBD1 matching 8 bases. Losses at the gene ends were 4 bases for V and 14 bases for J; bases not matched to a gene: 11. The CDR3 loop spans 14 amino acids. Germline loops: CDR1 SGHRS, CDR2 YFSETQ. The CDR3 sequence is CASSLDRGPVSLHF. CDR3 bases: TGCGCCAGCAGCCTCGACAGGGGCCCGGTCTCCCTCCACTTT.